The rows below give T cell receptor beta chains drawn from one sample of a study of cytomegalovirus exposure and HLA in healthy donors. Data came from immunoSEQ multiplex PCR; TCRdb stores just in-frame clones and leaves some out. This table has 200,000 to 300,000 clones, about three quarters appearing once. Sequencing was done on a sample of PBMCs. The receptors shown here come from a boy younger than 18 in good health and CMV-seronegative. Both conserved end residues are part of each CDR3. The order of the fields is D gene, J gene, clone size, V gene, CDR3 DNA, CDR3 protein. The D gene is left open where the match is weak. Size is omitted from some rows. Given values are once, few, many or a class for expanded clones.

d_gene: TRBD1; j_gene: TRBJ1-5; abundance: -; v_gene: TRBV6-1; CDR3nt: TGTGCCAGCAGTGATACAGGGGTAGGTAATCAGCCCCAGCATTTT; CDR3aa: CASSDTGVGNQPQHF
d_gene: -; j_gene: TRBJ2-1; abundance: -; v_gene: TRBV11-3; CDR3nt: TGTGCCAGCAGCTTAGATTACGGGGGGCGGTGGAATGAGCAGTTCTTC; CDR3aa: CASSLDYGGRWNEQFF
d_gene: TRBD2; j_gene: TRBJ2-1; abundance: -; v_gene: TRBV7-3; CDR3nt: TGTGCCAGCAGTCTTAGCGGGGTCTACAATGAGCAGTTCTTC; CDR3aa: CASSLSGVYNEQFF
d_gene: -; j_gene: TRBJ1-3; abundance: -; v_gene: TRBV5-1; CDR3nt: TGCGCCAGCAGCTTGGAACCAGATGTCAACACCATATATTTT; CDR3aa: CASSLEPDVNTIYF
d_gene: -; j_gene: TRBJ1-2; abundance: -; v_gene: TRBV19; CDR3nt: TGTGCCAGTAACCTCCTGGGAGGGGACTATGGCTACACCTTC; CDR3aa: CASNLLGGDYGYTF
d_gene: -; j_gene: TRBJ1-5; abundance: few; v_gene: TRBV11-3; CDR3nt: TGTGCCAGCAGCTTACAGGGTACAGTTAATCAGCCCCAGCATTTT; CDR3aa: CASSLQGTVNQPQHF
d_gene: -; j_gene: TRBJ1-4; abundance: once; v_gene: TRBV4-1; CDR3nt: TGCGCCAGCAGCCTACTACTACAGGCAACTAATGAAAAACTGTTTTTT; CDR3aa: CASSLLLQATNEKLFF
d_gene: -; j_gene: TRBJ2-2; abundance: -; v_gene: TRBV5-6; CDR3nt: TGTGCCAGCAGCTCCTGGGCAATCAGGTCCGGGGAGCTGTTTTTT; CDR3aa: CASSSWAIRSGELFF
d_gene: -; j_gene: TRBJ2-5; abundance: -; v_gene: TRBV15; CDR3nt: TGTGCCACCAGCAGACAGCAGGGTAGTCAAGAGACCCAGTACTTC; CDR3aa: CATSRQQGSQETQYF
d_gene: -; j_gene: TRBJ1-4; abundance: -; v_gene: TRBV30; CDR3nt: TGTGCCTATTACAGGTCAACTAATGAAAAACTGTTTTTT; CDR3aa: CAYYRSTNEKLFF
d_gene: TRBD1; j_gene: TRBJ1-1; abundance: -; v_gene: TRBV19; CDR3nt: TGTGCCAGTACCCCCGGGACAGGAGTATTATGTGAAGCTTTCTTT; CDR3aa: CASTPGTGVLCEAFF
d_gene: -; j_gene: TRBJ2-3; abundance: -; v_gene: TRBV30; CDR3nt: TGTGCCTGGATGGGCAAAAGCACAGATACGCAGTATTTT; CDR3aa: CAWMGKSTDTQYF
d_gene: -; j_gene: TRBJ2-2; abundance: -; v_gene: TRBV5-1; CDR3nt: TGCGCCAGCAGCTGGCAGGAAGGGAACACCGGGGAGCTGTTTTTT; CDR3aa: CASSWQEGNTGELFF
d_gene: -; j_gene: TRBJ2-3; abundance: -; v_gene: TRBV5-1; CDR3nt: TGCGCCAGCAGCTTGCGTCCGGATACGCAGTATTTT; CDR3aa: CASSLRPDTQYF